The clone carrying this T cell receptor beta chain was seen repeatedly, ten times or more. Time point defined: patch test 2, 6 weeks after DPC sensitization. Treatment defined: therapeutic diphenylcyclopropenone sensitization with weekly scalp DPC. The data belong to a study of human T cells and chemical hapten exposure. The junction had 12 bases not matched to a gene; V was cut back by 6 bases and J by 8 bases. In germline, CDR1 is MNHNY, CDR2 SVGAGI (reference sequence). The CDR3 sequence is 17 residues long. As originally analysed: Samples held a median of roughly 100,000 TCRs, range 23,224–690,600. TCRdb itself ran the RACE reads through MiXCR, one entry per CDR3 protein. V and J calls and clone size were set by TCRdb, not the authors. Of 84,000 or so distinct CDR3 sequences in the sample, 10% were seen once.

The receptor was derived from a woman aged 25 to 39 with alopecia areata. Some clones in this sample may be carry-over from other donors' samples. V is TRBV6-6 and J is TRBJ2-4, with TRBD2 identical over 14 bases. The material was whole blood, obtained in connection with sensitization to the hapten diphenylcyclopropenone (DPC). The CDR3, as DNA: TGTGCCAGCAGACCCTCAGGGACTAGCGGGAGATGGGACATTCAGTACTTC. Encoded protein: CASRPSGTSGRWDIQYF.